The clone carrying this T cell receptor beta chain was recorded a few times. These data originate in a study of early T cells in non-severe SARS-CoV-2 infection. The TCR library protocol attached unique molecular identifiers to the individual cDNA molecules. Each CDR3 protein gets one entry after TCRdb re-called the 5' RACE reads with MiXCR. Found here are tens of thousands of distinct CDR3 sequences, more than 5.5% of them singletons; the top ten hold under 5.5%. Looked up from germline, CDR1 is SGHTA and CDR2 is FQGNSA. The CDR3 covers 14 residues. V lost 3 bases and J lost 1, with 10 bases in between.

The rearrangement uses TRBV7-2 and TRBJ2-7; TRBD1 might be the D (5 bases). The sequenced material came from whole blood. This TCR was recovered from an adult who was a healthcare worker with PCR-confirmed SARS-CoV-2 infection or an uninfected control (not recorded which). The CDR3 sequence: CASSFSTGSYEQYF. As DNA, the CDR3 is TGTGCCAGCAGCTTCTCTACAGGTTCCTACGAGCAGTACTTC.